The clone carrying this T cell receptor beta chain was recorded many times. The antigen is unknown. There were TCR beta CDR3 regions amplified from RNA transcripts. Researchers ran a first-round RT-PCR on the TCR CDR3 using the HTBI primer set. One entry per CDR3 protein results from TCRdb running MiXCR on the multiplex PCR reads. This table has 400,000 to 500,000 distinct CDR3 sequences, roughly 14% appearing once. The record originates from a study of T cells in Graves' hyperthyroidism and ophthalmopathy. Broader study findings: Among thyroid clonotypes expanded above 0.001, most also appeared in blood. Ophthalmopathy, which appeared later, was predicted by the model a median approximately six months before onset.

The CDR3 runs to 16 residues. V lost 2 bases, J lost 0 bases, and 10 bases lay in between. A lack of ophthalmopathy progression within 18 months defined stable Graves' hyperthyroidism. For the diagnoses, clinical symptoms, serum thyroxine and TRAb, thyroid ultrasound and orbital computed tomography were used. Sequenced sample: blood. The source of this sequence is a young woman with Graves' hyperthyroidism. The V gene is TRBV12-3 or TRBV12-4, the J gene TRBJ2-2; D is unclear. The CDR3 DNA reads TGTGCCAGCAGTTTATTTCTGGTATCGAACACCGGGGAGCTGTTTTTT. This sequence encodes CASSLFLVSNTGELFF.